A selection of T cell receptor beta chains follows, all from one sample in a study of cytomegalovirus exposure and HLA in healthy donors. The method was immunoSEQ multiplex PCR; TCRdb's version includes in-frame clones alone and lacks a portion of them. This repertoire includes 220,000 or so clones. The sample was PBMCs. These receptor sequences come from a girl aged 2-10 years in good health and CMV-seropositive. CDR3s include the opening cysteine and the closing phenylalanine or tryptophan. The order of the fields is D gene, J gene, V gene, CDR3 protein, CDR3 DNA. A D gene is named only where the DNA matches it firmly.

d_call: .
j_call: TRBJ1-5
v_call: TRBV4-2
cdr3_aa: CASSRTHSSDQPQHF
cdr3_nt: TGTGCCAGCAGCCGTACTCACAGCTCCGATCAGCCCCAGCATTTT

d_call: TRBD2
j_call: TRBJ2-1
v_call: TRBV2
cdr3_aa: CASTKSGSLYNEQFF
cdr3_nt: TGTGCCAGCACCAAAAGCGGGAGCCTCTACAATGAGCAGTTCTTC

d_call: TRBD2
j_call: TRBJ2-1
v_call: TRBV7-9
cdr3_aa: CASSSRTSGRVNEQFF
cdr3_nt: TGTGCCAGCAGCTCCCGGACTAGCGGGAGAGTTAATGAGCAGTTCTTC

d_call: .
j_call: TRBJ1-2
v_call: TRBV27
cdr3_aa: CASSNSGAYGYTF
cdr3_nt: TGTGCCAGCAGTAACTCAGGGGCCTATGGCTACACCTTC

d_call: TRBD1
j_call: TRBJ1-5
v_call: TRBV5-4
cdr3_aa: CASGTGDQPQHF
cdr3_nt: TGTGCCAGCGGGACAGGCGATCAGCCCCAGCATTTT

d_call: TRBD1
j_call: TRBJ2-1
v_call: TRBV18
cdr3_aa: CASSQWDRTNEQFF
cdr3_nt: TGTGCCAGCTCACAGTGGGACAGGACTAATGAGCAGTTCTTC

d_call: .
j_call: TRBJ2-3
v_call: TRBV11-3
cdr3_aa: CASSSSSDTQYF
cdr3_nt: TGTGCCAGCAGCTCCTCGTCAGATACGCAGTATTTT

d_call: TRBD1
j_call: TRBJ1-5
v_call: TRBV6-1
cdr3_aa: CASRGVGRGNQPQHF
cdr3_nt: TGTGCCAGCAGGGGAGTAGGCAGGGGGAATCAGCCCCAGCATTTT

d_call: TRBD1
j_call: TRBJ2-6
v_call: TRBV6-1
cdr3_aa: CASSDGTGMSGANVLTF
cdr3_nt: TGTGCCAGCAGTGACGGGACAGGGATGTCTGGGGCCAACGTCCTGACTTTC

d_call: .
j_call: TRBJ1-2
v_call: TRBV27
cdr3_aa: CASSLKSSGEARYGYTF
cdr3_nt: TGTGCCAGCAGTCTCAAATCCTCAGGGGAAGCCAGGTATGGCTACACCTTC

d_call: .
j_call: TRBJ2-4
v_call: TRBV2
cdr3_aa: CASRETVAKNIQYF
cdr3_nt: TGTGCCAGCAGGGAAACAGTAGCCAAAAACATTCAGTACTTC

d_call: TRBD2
j_call: TRBJ2-7
v_call: TRBV10-2
cdr3_aa: CASRTSGRYEQYF
cdr3_nt: TGCGCCAGCAGGACTAGCGGGAGGTACGAGCAGTACTTC

d_call: TRBD2
j_call: TRBJ2-1
v_call: TRBV6-5
cdr3_aa: CASSSAGGGSYNEQFF
cdr3_nt: TGTGCCAGCAGTTCAGCGGGAGGGGGCTCCTACAATGAGCAGTTCTTC

d_call: TRBD2
j_call: TRBJ2-1
v_call: TRBV2
cdr3_aa: CASSGGGNEQFF
cdr3_nt: TGTGCCAGCAGTGGGGGGGGAAATGAGCAGTTCTTC

d_call: TRBD2
j_call: TRBJ2-3
v_call: TRBV10-3
cdr3_aa: CAISENPSGRAGGTDTQYF
cdr3_nt: TGTGCCATCAGTGAGAATCCTAGCGGGAGGGCAGGAGGCACAGATACGCAGTATTTT

d_call: TRBD1
j_call: TRBJ2-1
v_call: TRBV30
cdr3_aa: CAWSRTGHEQFF
cdr3_nt: TGTGCCTGGAGTCGGACAGGTCATGAGCAGTTCTTC

d_call: TRBD1
j_call: TRBJ1-2
v_call: TRBV7-9
cdr3_aa: CASSQDRNYGYTF
cdr3_nt: TGTGCCAGCAGCCAGGACAGGAACTATGGCTACACCTTC

d_call: TRBD2
j_call: TRBJ2-5
v_call: TRBV18
cdr3_aa: CASSPKREPTETQYF
cdr3_nt: TGTGCCAGCTCACCAAAGCGGGAGCCAACAGAGACCCAGTACTTC

d_call: .
j_call: TRBJ1-1
v_call: TRBV6-5
cdr3_aa: CASSYGQHTEAFF
cdr3_nt: TGTGCCAGCAGTTACGGACAACACACTGAAGCTTTCTTT

d_call: TRBD1
j_call: TRBJ1-2
v_call: TRBV18
cdr3_aa: CASSGQDEYGYTF
cdr3_nt: TGTGCCAGCAGCGGACAGGATGAATATGGCTACACCTTC

d_call: TRBD1
j_call: TRBJ1-4
v_call: TRBV11-2
cdr3_aa: CASSLGTRTGGESEKLFF
cdr3_nt: TGTGCCAGCAGCTTAGGAACCCGGACAGGGGGGGAAAGTGAAAAACTGTTTTTT

d_call: .
j_call: TRBJ2-3
v_call: TRBV5-1
cdr3_aa: CASSLSLRGTDTQYF
cdr3_nt: TGCGCCAGCAGCTTGAGTCTCAGGGGCACAGATACGCAGTATTTT

d_call: TRBD2
j_call: TRBJ2-7
v_call: TRBV5-5
cdr3_aa: CASSPPPGLRDEQYF
cdr3_nt: TGTGCCAGCAGCCCACCCCCGGGACTAAGGGACGAGCAGTACTTC

d_call: .
j_call: TRBJ2-7
v_call: TRBV15
cdr3_aa: CATSRDGEFFEQYF
cdr3_nt: TGTGCCACCAGCAGAGATGGGGAGTTTTTCGAGCAGTACTTC

d_call: TRBD1
j_call: TRBJ2-7
v_call: TRBV5-1
cdr3_aa: CASSRGQNSYEQYF
cdr3_nt: TGCGCCAGCAGTCGGGGACAGAACTCCTACGAGCAGTACTTC

d_call: .
j_call: TRBJ2-1
v_call: TRBV28
cdr3_aa: CASSETGDNEQFF
cdr3_nt: TGTGCCAGCAGTGAGACAGGAGACAATGAGCAGTTCTTC

d_call: TRBD2
j_call: TRBJ2-7
v_call: TRBV4-2
cdr3_aa: CASSQATSGIHEQYF
cdr3_nt: TGTGCCAGCAGCCAAGCCACTAGCGGGATCCACGAGCAGTACTTC

d_call: TRBD1
j_call: TRBJ1-3
v_call: TRBV4-2
cdr3_aa: CASSQVVDRVGTGSGNTIYF
cdr3_nt: TGTGCCAGCAGCCAAGTGGTGGATCGAGTAGGGACAGGGTCTGGAAACACCATATATTTT